What follows describes a single TCR beta chain. These data originate in a study of Ad26.COV2.S vaccination and SARS-CoV-2 variants. Sequenced by immunoSEQ multiplex PCR; TCRdb stores in-frame clones only, minus some. The repertoire includes hundreds of thousands of clones, about nine tenths of them detected once, and roughly 3.1% sits in the top ten. The treatment: over 15 received Ad26.COV2.S at low or high dose, single or two shots; 5 received placebo; per-sample allocation not given. Sampling took place 63 days after the first vaccine or placebo injection. The material sequenced was peripheral blood, taken in a trial of Ad26.COV2.S vaccine versus placebo. This sequence originates from a person aged 18-60 years who received the Ad26.COV2.S COVID-19 vaccine or a placebo.

The CDR3 loop is CSIQVYQETQYF. The CDR3 DNA sequence: TGCAGCATCCAGGTGTACCAAGAGACCCAGTACTTC. The chain uses TRBV29-1 and TRBJ2-5; D call uncertain. From germline, CDR1 is SQVTM and CDR2 ANQGSEA. This CDR3 is 12 amino acids long. V was clipped by 8 bases and J by 0 bases, with 10 bases between them.